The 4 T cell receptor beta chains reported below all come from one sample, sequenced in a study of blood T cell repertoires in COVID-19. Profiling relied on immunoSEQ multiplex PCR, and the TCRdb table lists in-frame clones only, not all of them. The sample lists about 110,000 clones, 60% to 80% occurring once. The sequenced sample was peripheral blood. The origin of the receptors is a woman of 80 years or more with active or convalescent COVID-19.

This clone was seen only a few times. In DNA, the CDR3 is TGTGCCAGCAGCCCCCGCGGGGGGGATCCGACCCAGTACTTC. Translating it yields CASSPRGGDPTQYF. V and J are TRBV7-9 and TRBJ2-5; the match to TRBD2 covers 9 bases. Germline CDR1 is SEHNR and CDR2 is FQNEAQ (reference sequence). The length of the CDR3 is 14 residues. V lost 5 bases, J lost 7 bases, and 8 bases stayed unmatched.

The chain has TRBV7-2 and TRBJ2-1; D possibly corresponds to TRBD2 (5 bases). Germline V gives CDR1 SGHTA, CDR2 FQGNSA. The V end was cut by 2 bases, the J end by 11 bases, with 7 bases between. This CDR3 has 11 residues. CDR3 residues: CASSLRGKQFF. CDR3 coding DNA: TGTGCCAGCAGCTTACGGGGAAAGCAGTTCTTC.

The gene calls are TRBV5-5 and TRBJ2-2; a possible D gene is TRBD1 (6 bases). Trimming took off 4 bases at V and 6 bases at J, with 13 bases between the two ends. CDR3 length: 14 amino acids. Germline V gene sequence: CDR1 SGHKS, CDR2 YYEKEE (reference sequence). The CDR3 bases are TGTGCCAGCAGCATGAACAGGGTCCCCGGGGAGCTGTTTTTT. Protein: CASSMNRVPGELFF.

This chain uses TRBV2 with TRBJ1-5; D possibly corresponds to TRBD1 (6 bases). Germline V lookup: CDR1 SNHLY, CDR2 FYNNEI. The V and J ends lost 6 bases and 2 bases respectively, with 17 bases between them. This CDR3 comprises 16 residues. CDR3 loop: CASRAGPGGGNQPQHF. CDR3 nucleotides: TGTGCCAGCAGAGCCGGGCCGGGGGGCGGCAATCAGCCCCAGCATTTT. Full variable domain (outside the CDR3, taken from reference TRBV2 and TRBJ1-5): EPEVTQTPSHQVTQMGQEVILRCVPISNHLYFYWYRQILGQKVEFLVSFYNNEISEKSEIFDDQFSVERPDGSNFTLKIRSTKLEDSAMYFCASRAGPGGGNQPQHFGDGTRLSIL.